This TCR beta chain derives from a study of shared clonotypes between healthy human individuals. The CDR3 totals 14 residues. Germline CDR1 and CDR2: SNHLY and FYNNEI. The V gene end was trimmed by 6 bases and the J gene end by 3 bases; junction bases not matched to a gene: 5. Naive CD8 populations comprised CD45RO-negative cells positively selected for CCR7, excluding terminally differentiated effector memory CD45RA+ cells. The authors ran the assay at deep level. The table came from immunoSEQ multiplex PCR; TCRdb's copy has only in-frame clones and leaves some out. The data contain millions of clones, about 95% of them seen just once; the ten biggest clones take up roughly 1%.

This chain connects TRBV2 to TRBJ2-1, with 7 bases identical to TRBD1. Sequenced material: naive CD8+ T cells sorted from blood. This receptor was obtained from a man aged 18 to 35 in good health. The CDR3 DNA reads as TGTGCCAGCAGCGCCGGGACAGTCTACAATGAGCAGTTCTTC. Protein: CASSAGTVYNEQFF.